A single sample gave rise to the 10 T cell receptor beta chains below, sequenced in a study of T cells in Graves' hyperthyroidism and ophthalmopathy. Researchers amplified the TCR beta CDR3 regions from RNA transcripts. The HTBI primer set was used in a first-round RT-PCR of the TCR CDR3. Each CDR3 protein gets one entry after TCRdb re-called the multiplex PCR reads with MiXCR. This sample has some 600,000 distinct CDR3 sequences, with approximately 14% found just once. The sample taken for sequencing was blood. The source is a woman in her twenties or thirties with Graves' hyperthyroidism that later progressed to Graves' ophthalmopathy.

V gene TRBV9 combines with J gene TRBJ1-2, with D possibly TRBD1 on 5 matching bases. Germline CDR1 and CDR2: SGDLS and YYNGEE. Trimming stripped 0 bases from V and 8 bases from J, with 11 bases between. The CDR3 spans 13 residues. The CDR3 sequence: CASSVGGVGGYTF. For the CDR3, the DNA is TGTGCCAGCAGCGTAGGGGGGGTCGGGGGCTACACCTTC.

This clonotype came up a few times. This chain connects TRBV4-3 to TRBJ2-3; D perhaps matches TRBD2 (5 bases). Per germline, CDR1 LGHNA and CDR2 YSLEER. V was shortened by 0 bases and J by 4 bases, with 11 bases between the two germline ends. This CDR3 is 15 amino acids long. The DNA for the CDR3 is TGCGCCAGCAGCCAAGAACGAGGGAGACCAGATACGCAGTATTTT. Its protein is CASSQERGRPDTQYF.

This clonotype was detected many times. The chain combines TRBV5-1 with TRBJ2-7, with D perhaps TRBD2 (7 bases). The V gene lost 6 bases and the J gene lost 3 bases, with 19 bases spanning the gap. The germline CDR1 and CDR2 sequences are SGHRS and YFSETQ. This CDR3 has 15 residues. CDR3 amino acids: CASTMGGLAFYEQYF. In nucleotides, the CDR3 is TGCGCCAGCACCATGGGGGGGCTGGCTTTCTACGAGCAGTACTTC. The whole variable domain, filled in from reference TRBV5-1 and TRBJ2-7, reads KAGVTQTPRYLIKTRGQQVTLSCSPISGHRSVSWYQQTPGQGLQFLFEYFSETQRNKGNFPGRFSGRQFSNSRSEMNVSTLELGDSALYLCASTMGGLAFYEQYFGPGTRLTVT.

This clonotype was detected many times. The V gene is TRBV18, the J gene TRBJ1-1; 11 nucleotides agree with TRBD1. This CDR3 is built from 16 residues. The ends lost 2 bases at V and 5 bases at J; junction bases unmatched: 7. Germline loops: CDR1 KGHSH, CDR2 LQKENI. This CDR3 reads CASSPNEGQGGTEAFF. Written as DNA, the CDR3 is TGTGCCAGCTCACCAAACGAGGGACAGGGGGGAACTGAAGCTTTCTTT.

The chain combines TRBV19 with TRBJ2-2; D remains ambiguous. Germline V gives CDR1 LNHDA, CDR2 SQIVND (reference sequence). V was trimmed by 0 bases and J by 6 bases, leaving 8 bases between them. The CDR3 loop spans 14 amino acids. In DNA form, the CDR3 reads TGTGCCAGTAGTATAGAGGCGGCAGCCGGGGAGCTGTTTTTT. Encoded protein: CASSIEAAAGELFF.

This clonotype has at least ten counts. The V and J genes are TRBV28 and TRBJ2-3; the D is unclear. V was pared by 1 base and J by 6 bases, with 5 bases between. The CDR3 length is 12 residues. The germline V gene encodes CDR1 MDHEN and CDR2 SYDVKM. The CDR3 protein is CASSLFGDTQYF. CDR3 nucleotides: TGTGCCAGCAGTTTATTTGGGGATACGCAGTATTTT.

This clonotype was counted at least ten times. The rearrangement joins TRBV20-1 to TRBJ2-7, with D possibly TRBD2 on 7 matching bases. This CDR3 has 12 amino acids. Germline assignment: CDR1 DFQATT and CDR2 SNEGSKA (reference sequence). V lost 6 bases, J lost 7 bases, and 16 bases lay in between. The CDR3 sequence is CSAVGGGEEQYF. The CDR3 nucleotides are TGCAGTGCGGTTGGGGGGGGCGAGGAGCAGTACTTC.

This clonotype was counted at least ten times. J is TRBJ1-4 and V is TRBV7-9; perhaps TRBD1 as D (5 bases). Germline assignment: CDR1 SEHNR and CDR2 FQNEAQ (reference sequence). The CDR3 covers 14 residues. V was cut by 3 bases and J by 0 bases, with 5 bases left in between. The CDR3 DNA reads as TGTGCCAGCAGCTTGACAGCAACTAATGAAAAACTGTTTTTT. Its protein product is CASSLTATNEKLFF.

The chain joins TRBV4-1 to TRBJ1-1; possible D gene TRBD1, 5 bases. V was shortened by 0 bases and J by 4 bases, with 18 bases between the two germline ends. Germline values: CDR1 MGHRA, CDR2 YSYEKL. This CDR3 contains 17 residues. The DNA for the CDR3 is TGCGCCAGCAGCCAAGATCCGCCAGGGCCCCTGAGCACTGAAGCTTTCTTT. Its protein is CASSQDPPGPLSTEAFF.

There are a few counts of this clonotype. The V call is TRBV19, the J call TRBJ2-5, with TRBD2 as a possible D gene (5 bases). The CDR3 spans 14 residues. The V gene's germline CDR1 is LNHDA and CDR2 SQIVND (reference sequence). The V end lost 10 bases, the J end lost 1 base, and 16 bases lay between the germline ends. The DNA for the CDR3 is TGTGCCACTAAAAGAACGAGGGCCCAAGAGACCCAGTACTTC. Encoded protein: CATKRTRAQETQYF.